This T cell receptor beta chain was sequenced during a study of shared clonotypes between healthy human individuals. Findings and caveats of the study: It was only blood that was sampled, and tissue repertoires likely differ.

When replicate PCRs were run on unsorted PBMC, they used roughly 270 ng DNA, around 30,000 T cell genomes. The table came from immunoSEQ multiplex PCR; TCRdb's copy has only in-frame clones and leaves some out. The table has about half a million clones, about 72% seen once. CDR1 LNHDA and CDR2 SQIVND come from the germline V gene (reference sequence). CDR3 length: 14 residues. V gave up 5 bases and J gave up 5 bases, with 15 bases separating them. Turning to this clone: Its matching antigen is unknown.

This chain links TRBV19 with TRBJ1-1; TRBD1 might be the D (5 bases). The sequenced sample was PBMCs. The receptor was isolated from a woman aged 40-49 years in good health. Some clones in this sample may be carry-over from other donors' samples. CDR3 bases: TGTGCCAGTAGTCAAGGTTGGGGGGTTACTGAAGCTTTCTTT. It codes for CASSQGWGVTEAFF.